A single T cell receptor (beta chain) is shown here with its context. The method was immunoSEQ multiplex PCR; TCRdb's version includes in-frame clones alone and lacks a portion of them. This table holds 40,000 to 50,000 clones, about 85% found once. The CDR3 contains 17 residues. Germline CDR1 reads MDHEN; CDR2 reads SYDVKM. Trimming took 6 bases from V and 2 from J; bases not matched to a gene: 10. This record belongs to a study of blood T cell repertoires in COVID-19. About the study: The study drew acute and convalescent COVID-19 samples from the United States, Italy and Spain. Sources were T cells, B-cell-depleted T cells, or PBMCs; the material itself was cDNA or gDNA.

This rearrangement joins TRBV28 to TRBJ1-5, with TRBD1 identical over 10 bases. The clonotype comes from a woman at least 80 years old with acute or convalescent COVID-19. The sequencing sample was made of peripheral blood. CDR3 sequence (DNA): TGTGCCAGCAGCACGGACAGGGGGGTTTCGGGCAATCAGCCCCAGCATTTT. Translation gives CASSTDRGVSGNQPQHF.